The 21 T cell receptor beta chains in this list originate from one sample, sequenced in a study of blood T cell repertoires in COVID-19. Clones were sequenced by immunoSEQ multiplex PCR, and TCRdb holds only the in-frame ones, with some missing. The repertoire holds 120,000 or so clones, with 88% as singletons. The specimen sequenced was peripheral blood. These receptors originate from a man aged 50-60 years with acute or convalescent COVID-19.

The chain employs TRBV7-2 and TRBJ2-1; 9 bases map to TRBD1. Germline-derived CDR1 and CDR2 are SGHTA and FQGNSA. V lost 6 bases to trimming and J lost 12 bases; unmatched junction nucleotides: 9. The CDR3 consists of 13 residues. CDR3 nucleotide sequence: TGTGCCAGCAGGGGACAGGGTTCTATCGGGCAGTTCTTC. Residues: CASRGQGSIGQFF.

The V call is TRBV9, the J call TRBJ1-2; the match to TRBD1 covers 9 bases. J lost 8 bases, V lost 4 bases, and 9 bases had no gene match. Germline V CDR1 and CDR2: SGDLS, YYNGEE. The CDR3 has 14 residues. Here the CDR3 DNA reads TGTGCCAGCAGCCTAACAGGGGGCGCGGGGGGCTACACCTTC. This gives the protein CASSLTGGAGGYTF.

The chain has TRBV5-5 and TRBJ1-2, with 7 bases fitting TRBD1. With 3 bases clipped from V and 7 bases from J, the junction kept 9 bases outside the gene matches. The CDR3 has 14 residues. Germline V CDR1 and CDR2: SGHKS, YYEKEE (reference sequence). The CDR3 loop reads CASSYPTGVGGYTF. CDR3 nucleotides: TGTGCCAGCAGCTACCCTACAGGGGTCGGTGGCTACACCTTC.

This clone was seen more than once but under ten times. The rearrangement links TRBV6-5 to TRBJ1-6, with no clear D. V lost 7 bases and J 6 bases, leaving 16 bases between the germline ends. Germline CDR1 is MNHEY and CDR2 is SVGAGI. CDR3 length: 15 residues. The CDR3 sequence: CASTPISGSNSPLHF. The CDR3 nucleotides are TGTGCCAGCACTCCGATTTCGGGGAGTAATTCACCCCTCCACTTT.

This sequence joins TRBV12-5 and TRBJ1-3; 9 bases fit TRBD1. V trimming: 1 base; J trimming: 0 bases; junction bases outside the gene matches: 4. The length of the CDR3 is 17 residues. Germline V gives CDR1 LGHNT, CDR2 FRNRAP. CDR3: CASGLGQGEGSGNTIYF. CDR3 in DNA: TGTGCTAGTGGTTTGGGACAGGGGGAGGGCTCTGGAAACACCATATATTTT. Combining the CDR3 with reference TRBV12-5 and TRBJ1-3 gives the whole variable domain DARVTQTPRHKVTEMGQEVTMRCQPILGHNTVFWYRQTMMQGLELLAYFRNRAPLDDSGMPKDRFSAEMPDATLATLKIQPSEPRDSAVYFCASGLGQGEGSGNTIYFGEGSWLTVV.

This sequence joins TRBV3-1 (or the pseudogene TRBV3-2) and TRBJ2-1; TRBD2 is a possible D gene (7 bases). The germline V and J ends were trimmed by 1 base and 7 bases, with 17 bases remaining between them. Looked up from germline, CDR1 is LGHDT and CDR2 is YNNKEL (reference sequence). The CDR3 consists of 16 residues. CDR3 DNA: TGTGCCAGCAGCCAAGTGAAGGGGGGGAGTAGGAATGAGCAGTTCTTC. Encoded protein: CASSQVKGGSRNEQFF.

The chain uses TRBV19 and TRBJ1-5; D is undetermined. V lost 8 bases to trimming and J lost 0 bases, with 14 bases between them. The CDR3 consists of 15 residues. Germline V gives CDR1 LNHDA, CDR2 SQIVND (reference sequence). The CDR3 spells CASEGGRNSNQPQHF. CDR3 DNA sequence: TGTGCCAGTGAGGGAGGACGGAATAGCAATCAGCCCCAGCATTTT.

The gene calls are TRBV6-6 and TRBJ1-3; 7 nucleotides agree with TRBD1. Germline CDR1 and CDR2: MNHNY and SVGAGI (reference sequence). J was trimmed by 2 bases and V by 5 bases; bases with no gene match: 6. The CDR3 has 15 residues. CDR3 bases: TGTGCCAGCAGTAGACAGGGTTCTACTGGAAACACCATATATTTT. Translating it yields CASSRQGSTGNTIYF.

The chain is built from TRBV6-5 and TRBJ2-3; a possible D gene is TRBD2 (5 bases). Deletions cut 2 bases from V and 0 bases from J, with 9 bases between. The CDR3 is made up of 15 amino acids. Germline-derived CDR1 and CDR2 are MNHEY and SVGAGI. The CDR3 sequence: CASSYRLASTDTQYF. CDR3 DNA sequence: TGTGCCAGCAGTTACAGGCTAGCTAGCACAGATACGCAGTATTTT.

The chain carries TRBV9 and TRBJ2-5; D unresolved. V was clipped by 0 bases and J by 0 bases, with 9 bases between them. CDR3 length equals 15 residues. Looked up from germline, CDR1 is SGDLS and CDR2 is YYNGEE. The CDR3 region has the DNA TGTGCCAGCAGCGTAGGGAGTCAGAACCAAGAGACCCAGTACTTC. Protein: CASSVGSQNQETQYF.

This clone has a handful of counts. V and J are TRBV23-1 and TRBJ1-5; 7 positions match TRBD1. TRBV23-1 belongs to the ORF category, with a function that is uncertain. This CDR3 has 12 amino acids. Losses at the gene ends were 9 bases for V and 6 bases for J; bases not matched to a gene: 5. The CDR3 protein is CARKQGSQPQHF. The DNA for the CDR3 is TGCGCCAGGAAACAGGGGAGTCAGCCCCAGCATTTT.

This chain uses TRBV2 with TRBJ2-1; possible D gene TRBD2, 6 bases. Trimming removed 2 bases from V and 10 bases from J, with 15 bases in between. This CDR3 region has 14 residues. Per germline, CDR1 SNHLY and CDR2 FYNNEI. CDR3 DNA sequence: TGTGCCAGCAGTGAACTATATCGGGAGAGCGAGCAGTTCTTC. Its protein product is CASSELYRESEQFF.

For the CDR3, the DNA is TGTGCCACCAGTGACAGGGGAGACAATGAGCAGTTCTTC. Translating gives CATSDRGDNEQFF. This chain uses TRBV24-1 with TRBJ2-1; maybe TRBD1 (6 bases). The length of the CDR3 is 13 residues. In germline, CDR1 is KGHDR, CDR2 SFDVKD. Trimming stripped 4 bases from V and 5 bases from J, with 8 bases between.

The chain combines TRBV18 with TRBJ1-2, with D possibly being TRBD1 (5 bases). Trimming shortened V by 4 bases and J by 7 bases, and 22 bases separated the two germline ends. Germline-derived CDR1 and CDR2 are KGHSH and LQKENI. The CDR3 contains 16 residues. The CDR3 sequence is CASSQLPGREERGYTF. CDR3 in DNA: TGTGCCAGCTCACAGTTACCAGGCAGGGAGGAACGTGGCTACACCTTC.

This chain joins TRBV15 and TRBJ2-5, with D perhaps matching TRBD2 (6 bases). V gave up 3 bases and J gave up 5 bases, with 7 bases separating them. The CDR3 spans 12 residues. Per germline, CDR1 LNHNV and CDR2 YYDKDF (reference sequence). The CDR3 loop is CATSREGETQYF. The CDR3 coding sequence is TGTGCCACCAGCAGGGAGGGGGAGACCCAGTACTTC.

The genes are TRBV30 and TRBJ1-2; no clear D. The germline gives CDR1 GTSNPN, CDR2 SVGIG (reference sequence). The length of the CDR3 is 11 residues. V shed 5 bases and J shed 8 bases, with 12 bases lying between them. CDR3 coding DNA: TGTGCCTGGGGGCAATCCGAGGGCTACACCTTC. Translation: CAWGQSEGYTF.

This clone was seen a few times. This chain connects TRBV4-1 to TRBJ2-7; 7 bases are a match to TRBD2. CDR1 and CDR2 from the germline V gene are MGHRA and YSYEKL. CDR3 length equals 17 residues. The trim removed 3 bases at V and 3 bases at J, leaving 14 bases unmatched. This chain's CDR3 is CASSQPDAASGVYEQYF. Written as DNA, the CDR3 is TGCGCCAGCAGCCAGCCCGATGCCGCTAGCGGAGTCTACGAGCAGTACTTC.

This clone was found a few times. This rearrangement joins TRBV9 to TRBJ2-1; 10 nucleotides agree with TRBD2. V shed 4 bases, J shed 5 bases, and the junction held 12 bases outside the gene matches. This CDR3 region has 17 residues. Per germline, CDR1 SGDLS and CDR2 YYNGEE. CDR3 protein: CASSPSPKLAGNNEQFF. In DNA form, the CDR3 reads TGTGCCAGCAGCCCGAGTCCGAAACTAGCGGGGAACAATGAGCAGTTCTTC.

CDR3 nucleotide sequence: TGTGCCATCACAAAGAGCGAGGACGGGGAGCTGTTTTTT. It yields the protein CAITKSEDGELFF. The chain joins TRBV10-3 to TRBJ2-2; D gene uncertain. Per germline, CDR1 ENHRY and CDR2 SYGVKD. This CDR3 has 13 residues. Trimming shortened V by 7 bases and J by 7 bases, and 13 bases separated the two germline ends.

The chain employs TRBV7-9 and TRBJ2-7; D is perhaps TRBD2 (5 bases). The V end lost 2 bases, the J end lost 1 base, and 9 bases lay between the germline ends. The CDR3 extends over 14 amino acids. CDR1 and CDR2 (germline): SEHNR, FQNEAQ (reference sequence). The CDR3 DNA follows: TGTGCCAGCAGCTTAACCCCGGGGTCCTACGAGCAGTACTTC. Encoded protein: CASSLTPGSYEQYF.

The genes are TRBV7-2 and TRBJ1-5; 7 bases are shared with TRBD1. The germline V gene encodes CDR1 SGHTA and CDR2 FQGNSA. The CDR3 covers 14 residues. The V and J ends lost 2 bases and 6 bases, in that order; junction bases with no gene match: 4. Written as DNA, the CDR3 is TGTGCCAGCAGCTTACAGGGGGTCGGTCAGCCCCAGCATTTT. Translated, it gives CASSLQGVGQPQHF.